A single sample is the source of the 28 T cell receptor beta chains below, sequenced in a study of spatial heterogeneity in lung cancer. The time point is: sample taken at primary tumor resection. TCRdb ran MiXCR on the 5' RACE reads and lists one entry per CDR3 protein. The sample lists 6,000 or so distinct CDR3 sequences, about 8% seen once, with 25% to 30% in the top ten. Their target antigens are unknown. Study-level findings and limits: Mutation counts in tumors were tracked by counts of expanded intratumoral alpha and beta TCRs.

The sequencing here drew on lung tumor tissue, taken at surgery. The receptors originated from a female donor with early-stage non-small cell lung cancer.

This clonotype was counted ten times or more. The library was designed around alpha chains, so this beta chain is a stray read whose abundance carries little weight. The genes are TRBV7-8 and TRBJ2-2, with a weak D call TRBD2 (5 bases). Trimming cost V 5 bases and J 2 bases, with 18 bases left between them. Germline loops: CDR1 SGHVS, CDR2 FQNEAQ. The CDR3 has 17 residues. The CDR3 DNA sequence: TGTGCCAGCAGCCACCGGGGTGGAGTGAGCAACACCGGGGAGCTGTTTTTT. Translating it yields CASSHRGGVSNTGELFF.

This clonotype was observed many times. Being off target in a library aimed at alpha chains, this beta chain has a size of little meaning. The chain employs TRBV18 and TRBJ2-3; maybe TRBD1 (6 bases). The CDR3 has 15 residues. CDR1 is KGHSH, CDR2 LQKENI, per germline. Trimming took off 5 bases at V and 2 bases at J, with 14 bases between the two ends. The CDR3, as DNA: TGTGCCAGCTCAGTCTCGGACAGCTTCACAGATACGCAGTATTTT. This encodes CASSVSDSFTDTQYF.

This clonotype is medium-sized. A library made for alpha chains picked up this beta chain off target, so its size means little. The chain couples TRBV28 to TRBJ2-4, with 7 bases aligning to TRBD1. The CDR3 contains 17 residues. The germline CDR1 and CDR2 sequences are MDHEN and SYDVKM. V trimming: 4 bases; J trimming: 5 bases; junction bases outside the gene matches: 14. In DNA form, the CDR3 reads TGTGCCAGCAGTTCGCACTCTGACAGGGAAGGCCAAAACATTCAGTACTTC. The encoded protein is CASSSHSDREGQNIQYF. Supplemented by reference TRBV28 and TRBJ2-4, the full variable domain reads DVKVTQSSRYLVKRTGEKVFLECVQDMDHENMFWYRQDPGLGLRLIYFSYDVKMKEKGDIPEGYSVSREKKERFSLILESASTNQTSMYLCASSSHSDREGQNIQYFGAGTRLSVL.

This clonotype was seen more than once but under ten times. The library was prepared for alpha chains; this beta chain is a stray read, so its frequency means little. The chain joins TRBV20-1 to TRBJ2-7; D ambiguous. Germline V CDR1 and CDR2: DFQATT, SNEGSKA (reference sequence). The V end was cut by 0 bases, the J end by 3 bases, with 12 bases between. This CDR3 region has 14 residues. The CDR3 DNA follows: TGCAGTGCTAGAGATCCTTTCGCCGGCTACGAGCAGTACTTC. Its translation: CSARDPFAGYEQYF.

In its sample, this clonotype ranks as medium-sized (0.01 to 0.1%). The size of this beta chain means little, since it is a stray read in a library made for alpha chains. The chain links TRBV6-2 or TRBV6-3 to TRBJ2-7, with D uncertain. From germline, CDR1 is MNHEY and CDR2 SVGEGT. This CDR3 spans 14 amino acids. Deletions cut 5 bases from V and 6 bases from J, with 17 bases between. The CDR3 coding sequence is TGTGCCAGCAGTCAAGGGCTCCCTTGGTCCGAGCAGTACTTC. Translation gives CASSQGLPWSEQYF.

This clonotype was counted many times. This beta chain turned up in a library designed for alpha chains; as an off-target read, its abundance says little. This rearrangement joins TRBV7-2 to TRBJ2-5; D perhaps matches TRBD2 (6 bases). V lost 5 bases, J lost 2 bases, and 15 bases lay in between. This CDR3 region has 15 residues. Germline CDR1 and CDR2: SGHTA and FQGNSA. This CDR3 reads CASSPNLAVQETQYF. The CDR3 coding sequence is TGTGCCAGCAGCCCTAATTTAGCGGTTCAAGAGACCCAGTACTTC.

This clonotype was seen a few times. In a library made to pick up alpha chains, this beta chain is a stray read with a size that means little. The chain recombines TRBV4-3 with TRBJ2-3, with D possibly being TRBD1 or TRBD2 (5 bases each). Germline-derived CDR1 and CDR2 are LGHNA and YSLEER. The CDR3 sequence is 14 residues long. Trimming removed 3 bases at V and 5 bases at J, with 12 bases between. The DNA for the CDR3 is TGCGCCAGCAGCCATGATGGGACGGGAGATACGCAGTATTTT. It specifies CASSHDGTGDTQYF.

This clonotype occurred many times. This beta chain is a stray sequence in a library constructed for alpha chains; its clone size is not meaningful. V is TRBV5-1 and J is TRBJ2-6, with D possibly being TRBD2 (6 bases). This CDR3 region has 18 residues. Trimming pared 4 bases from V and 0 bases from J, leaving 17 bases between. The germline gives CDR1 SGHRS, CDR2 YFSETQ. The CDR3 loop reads CASSRTGLSFSGANVLTF. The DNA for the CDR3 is TGCGCCAGCAGCCGGACGGGACTGAGCTTCTCTGGGGCCAACGTCCTGACTTTC.

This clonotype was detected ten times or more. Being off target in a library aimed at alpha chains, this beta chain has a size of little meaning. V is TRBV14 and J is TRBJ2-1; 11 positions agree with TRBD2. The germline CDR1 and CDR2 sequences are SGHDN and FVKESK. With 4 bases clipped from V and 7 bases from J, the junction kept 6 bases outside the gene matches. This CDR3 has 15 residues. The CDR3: CASSRTLAGENEQFF. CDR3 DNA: TGTGCCAGCAGCCGCACACTAGCGGGGGAAAATGAGCAGTTCTTC.

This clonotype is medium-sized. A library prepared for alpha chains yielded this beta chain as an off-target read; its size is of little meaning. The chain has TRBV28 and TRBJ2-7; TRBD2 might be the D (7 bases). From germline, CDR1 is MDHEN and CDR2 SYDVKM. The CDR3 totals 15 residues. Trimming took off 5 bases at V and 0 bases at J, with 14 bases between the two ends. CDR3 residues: CASSLGGGASYEQYF. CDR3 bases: TGTGCCAGCAGTCTCGGAGGGGGGGCCTCCTACGAGCAGTACTTC.

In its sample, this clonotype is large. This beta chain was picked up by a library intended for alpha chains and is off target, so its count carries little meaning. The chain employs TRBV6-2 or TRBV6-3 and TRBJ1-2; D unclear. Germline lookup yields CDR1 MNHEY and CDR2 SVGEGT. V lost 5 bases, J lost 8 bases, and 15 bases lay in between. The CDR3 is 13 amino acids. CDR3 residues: CASSRLFGVGYTF. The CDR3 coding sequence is TGTGCCAGCAGTCGCCTTTTCGGGGTCGGCTACACCTTC.

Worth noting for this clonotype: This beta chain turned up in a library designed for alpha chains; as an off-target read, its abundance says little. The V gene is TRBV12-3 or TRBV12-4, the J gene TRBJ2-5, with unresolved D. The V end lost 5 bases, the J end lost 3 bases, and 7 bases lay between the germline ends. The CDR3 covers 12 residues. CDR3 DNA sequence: TGTGCCAGCAGTCCTTCCGAAGAGACCCAGTACTTC. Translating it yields CASSPSEETQYF.

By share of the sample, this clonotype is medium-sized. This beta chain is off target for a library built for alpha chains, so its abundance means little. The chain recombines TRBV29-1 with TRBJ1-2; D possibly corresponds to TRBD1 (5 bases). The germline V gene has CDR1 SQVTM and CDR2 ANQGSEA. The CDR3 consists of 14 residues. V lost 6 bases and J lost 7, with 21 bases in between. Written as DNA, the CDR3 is TGCAGCGTCCGGGACGCCTTGATGGTGGGTGGCTACACCTTC. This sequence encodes CSVRDALMVGGYTF.

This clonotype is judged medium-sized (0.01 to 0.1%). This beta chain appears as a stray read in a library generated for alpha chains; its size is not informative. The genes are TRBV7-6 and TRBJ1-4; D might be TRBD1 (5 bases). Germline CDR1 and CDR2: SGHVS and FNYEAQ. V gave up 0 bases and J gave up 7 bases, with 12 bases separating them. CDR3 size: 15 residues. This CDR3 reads CASSLALRAGEKLFF. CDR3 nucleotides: TGTGCCAGCAGCTTAGCGCTCAGGGCTGGTGAAAAACTGTTTTTT.

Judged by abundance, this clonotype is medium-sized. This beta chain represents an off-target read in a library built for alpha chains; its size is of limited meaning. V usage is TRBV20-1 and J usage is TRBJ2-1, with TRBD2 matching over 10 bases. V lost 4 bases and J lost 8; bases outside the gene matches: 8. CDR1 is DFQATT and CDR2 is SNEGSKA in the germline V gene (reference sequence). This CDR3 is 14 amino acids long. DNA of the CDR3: TGCAGTGCTACGAGCGGGAGGGCCAGGGATGAGCAGTTCTTC. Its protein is CSATSGRARDEQFF.

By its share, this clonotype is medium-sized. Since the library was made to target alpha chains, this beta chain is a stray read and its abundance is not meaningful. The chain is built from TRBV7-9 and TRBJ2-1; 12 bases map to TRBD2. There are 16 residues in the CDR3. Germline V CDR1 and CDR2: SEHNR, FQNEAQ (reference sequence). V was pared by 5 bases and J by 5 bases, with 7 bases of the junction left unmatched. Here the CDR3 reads CASSPRTSGVHNEQFF. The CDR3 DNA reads TGTGCCAGCAGCCCCCGGACTAGCGGGGTACACAATGAGCAGTTCTTC. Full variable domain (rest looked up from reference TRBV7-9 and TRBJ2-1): DTGVSQNPRHKITKRGQNVTFRCDPISEHNRLYWYRQTLGQGPEFLTYFQNEAQLEKSRLLSDRFSAERPKGSFSTLEIQRTEQGDSAMYLCASSPRTSGVHNEQFFGPGTRLTVL.

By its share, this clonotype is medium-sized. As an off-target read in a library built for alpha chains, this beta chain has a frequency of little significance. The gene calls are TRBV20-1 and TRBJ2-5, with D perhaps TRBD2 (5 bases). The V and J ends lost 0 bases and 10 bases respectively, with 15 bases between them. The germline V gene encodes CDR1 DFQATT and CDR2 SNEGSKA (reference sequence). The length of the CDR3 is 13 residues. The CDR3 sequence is CSARDLSLAGQYF. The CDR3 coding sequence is TGCAGTGCTAGAGATTTATCTCTGGCGGGCCAGTACTTC.

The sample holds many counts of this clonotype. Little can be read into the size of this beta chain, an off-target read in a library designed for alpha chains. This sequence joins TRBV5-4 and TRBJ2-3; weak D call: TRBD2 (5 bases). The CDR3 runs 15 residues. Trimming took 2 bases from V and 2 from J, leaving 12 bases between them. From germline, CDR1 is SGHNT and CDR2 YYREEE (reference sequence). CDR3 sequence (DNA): TGTGCCAGCAGCTTCGGGGTTTATGACACAGATACGCAGTATTTT. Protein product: CASSFGVYDTDTQYF.

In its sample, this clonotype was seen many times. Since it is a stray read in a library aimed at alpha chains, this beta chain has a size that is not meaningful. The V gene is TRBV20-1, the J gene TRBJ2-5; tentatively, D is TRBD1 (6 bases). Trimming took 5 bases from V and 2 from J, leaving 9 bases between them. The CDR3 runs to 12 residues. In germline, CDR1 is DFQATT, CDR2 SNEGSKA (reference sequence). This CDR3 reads CSADGQQETQYF. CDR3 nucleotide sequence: TGCAGTGCTGATGGACAGCAAGAGACCCAGTACTTC.

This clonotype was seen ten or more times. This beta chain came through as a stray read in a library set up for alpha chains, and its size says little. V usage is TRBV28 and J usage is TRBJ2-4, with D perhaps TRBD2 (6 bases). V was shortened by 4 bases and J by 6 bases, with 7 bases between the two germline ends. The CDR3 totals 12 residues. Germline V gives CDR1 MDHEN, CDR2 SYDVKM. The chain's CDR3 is CASSSEGNIQYF. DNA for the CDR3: TGTGCCAGCAGTTCGGAGGGAAACATTCAGTACTTC.

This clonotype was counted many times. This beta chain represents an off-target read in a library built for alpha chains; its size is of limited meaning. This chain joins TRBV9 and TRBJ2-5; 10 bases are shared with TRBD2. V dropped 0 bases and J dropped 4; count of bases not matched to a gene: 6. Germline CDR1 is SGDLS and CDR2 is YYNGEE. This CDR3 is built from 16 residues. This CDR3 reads CASSVGSGGEVETQYF. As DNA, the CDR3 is TGTGCCAGCAGCGTAGGGAGCGGGGGGGAGGTAGAGACCCAGTACTTC.

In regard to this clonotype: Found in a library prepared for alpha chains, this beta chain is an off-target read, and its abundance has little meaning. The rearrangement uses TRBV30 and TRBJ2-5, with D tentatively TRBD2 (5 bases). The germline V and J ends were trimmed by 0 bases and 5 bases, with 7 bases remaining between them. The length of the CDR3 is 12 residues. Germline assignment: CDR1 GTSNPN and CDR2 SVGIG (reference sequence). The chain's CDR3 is CAWSVLVETQYF. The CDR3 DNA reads TGTGCCTGGAGTGTACTAGTGGAGACCCAGTACTTC.

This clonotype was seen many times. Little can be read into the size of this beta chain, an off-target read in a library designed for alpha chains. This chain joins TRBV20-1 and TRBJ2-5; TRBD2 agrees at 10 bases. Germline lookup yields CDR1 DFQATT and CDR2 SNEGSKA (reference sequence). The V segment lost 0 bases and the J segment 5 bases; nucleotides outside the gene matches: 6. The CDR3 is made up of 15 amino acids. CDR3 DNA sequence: TGCAGTGCTAGAGATCCAGCGGGGGGGCTCGAGACCCAGTACTTC. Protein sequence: CSARDPAGGLETQYF.

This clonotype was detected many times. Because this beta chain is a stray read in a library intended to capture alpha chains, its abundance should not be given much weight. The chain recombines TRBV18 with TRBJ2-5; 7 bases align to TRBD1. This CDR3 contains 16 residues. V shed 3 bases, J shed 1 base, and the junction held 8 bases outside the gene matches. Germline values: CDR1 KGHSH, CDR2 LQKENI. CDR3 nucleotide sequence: TGTGCCAGCTCACCCCGACAGGGAAGTTTCCAAGAGACCCAGTACTTC. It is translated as CASSPRQGSFQETQYF.

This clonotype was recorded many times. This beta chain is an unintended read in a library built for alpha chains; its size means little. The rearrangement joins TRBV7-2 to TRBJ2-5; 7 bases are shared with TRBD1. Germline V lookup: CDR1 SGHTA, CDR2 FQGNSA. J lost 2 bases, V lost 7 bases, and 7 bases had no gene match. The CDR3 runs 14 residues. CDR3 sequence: CASTRDSAQETQYF. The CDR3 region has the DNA TGTGCCAGCACTAGGGACAGCGCTCAAGAGACCCAGTACTTC.

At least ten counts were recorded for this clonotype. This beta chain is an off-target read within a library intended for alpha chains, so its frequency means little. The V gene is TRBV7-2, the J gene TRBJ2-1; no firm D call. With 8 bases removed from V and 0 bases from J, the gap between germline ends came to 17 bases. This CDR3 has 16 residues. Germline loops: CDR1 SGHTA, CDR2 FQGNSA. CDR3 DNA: TGTGCCAGCGCGTGGCTTGCGGCTAGCTCCTACAATGAGCAGTTCTTC. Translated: CASAWLAASSYNEQFF.

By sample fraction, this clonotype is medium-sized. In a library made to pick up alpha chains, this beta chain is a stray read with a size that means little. The chain's CDR3 is CASRPPSGTSTDTQYF. The CDR3 DNA reads as TGTGCCAGCAGACCCCCTAGCGGAACTAGCACAGATACGCAGTATTTT. The V call is TRBV6-5, the J call TRBJ2-3; TRBD2 aligns across 7 bases. Unmatched junction bases numbered 9, after V lost 6 bases and J lost 0 bases. The CDR3 is 16 amino acids. Germline assignment: CDR1 MNHEY and CDR2 SVGAGI.

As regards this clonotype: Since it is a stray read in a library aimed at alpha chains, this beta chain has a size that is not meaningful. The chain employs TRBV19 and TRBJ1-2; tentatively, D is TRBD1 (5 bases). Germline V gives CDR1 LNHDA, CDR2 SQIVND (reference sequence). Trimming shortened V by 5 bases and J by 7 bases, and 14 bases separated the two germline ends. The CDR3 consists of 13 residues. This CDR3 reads CASSLQGGFGYTF. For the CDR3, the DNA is TGTGCCAGTAGTCTCCAGGGAGGATTTGGCTACACCTTC.